The 13 T cell receptor beta chains presented below share a single source sample, sequenced in a study of T cells expressing NK-cell markers. From the 5' RACE reads, TCRdb lists one entry per CDR3 protein and no DNA. This table holds almost 450,000 distinct CDR3 sequences. The sequenced sample was blood T cells: a sorted CD56 or NKG2C T cell subset, CD4+ or CD8+ T cells, or bulk PBMC T cells (not recorded which). These receptors were obtained from a woman aged 18-69 years in good health.

The J gene is TRBJ2-7, the V gene TRBV19. This CDR3 is built from 13 residues. Germline CDR1 LNHDA, CDR2 SQIVND (reference sequence). The CDR3 protein is CASSIGVLNEQYF.

The gene calls are TRBV6-5 and TRBJ2-1; without DNA, the TCRdb call of TRBD2 cannot be checked. The CDR3 spans 14 residues. Per the germline V gene, CDR1 is MNHEY and CDR2 is SVGAGI. The CDR3 region is CASSLRLAANEQFF.

The chain is built from TRBV12-3 or TRBV12-4 and TRBJ2-7. The CDR3 runs to 11 residues. This CDR3 reads CASSLLNEQYF.

This rearrangement joins TRBV5-1 to TRBJ2-3. This CDR3 region has 13 residues. Germline CDR1 reads SGHRS; CDR2 reads YFSETQ. This CDR3 reads CASSLASSDTQYF.

The chain couples TRBV6-1 to TRBJ2-3; TCRdb's D call of TRBD2 is untestable without DNA. The germline V gene has CDR1 MNHNS and CDR2 SASEGT. The CDR3 sequence is 15 residues long. CDR3 region: CASSLLAYGTDTQYF.

CDR3: CSAGKLQTSGGSIAKNIQYF. This chain connects TRBV20-1 to TRBJ2-4; TCRdb names TRBD2, which stays unverified in the absence of DNA. This CDR3 spans 20 amino acids. Per the germline V gene, CDR1 is DFQATT and CDR2 is SNEGSKA (reference sequence).

This sequence joins TRBV3-1 and TRBJ2-6; the D call of TRBD1 rests on TCRdb alone, since no DNA is present to check it. This CDR3 is built from 15 residues. In germline, CDR1 is LGHDT, CDR2 YNNKEL (reference sequence). The CDR3 spells CASSYRVVGANVLTF. The full variable domain, in which reference TRBV3-1 and TRBJ2-6 provide the parts outside the CDR3, is DTAVSQTPKYLVTQMGNDKSIKCEQNLGHDTMYWYKQDSKKFLKIMFSYNNKELIINETVPNRFSPKSPDKAHLNLHINSLELGDSAVYFCASSYRVVGANVLTFGAGSRLTVL.

V is TRBV5-4 and J is TRBJ2-6. The germline V gene encodes CDR1 SGHNT and CDR2 YYREEE (reference sequence). This CDR3 comprises 18 residues. The CDR3 protein is CASSLDVRSLPGANVLTF.

This chain links TRBV5-5 with TRBJ2-3; TCRdb's D call of TRBD1 is untestable without DNA. Germline V gives CDR1 SGHKS, CDR2 YYEKEE (reference sequence). The CDR3 covers 16 residues. This chain's CDR3 is CASSPRTPRDTDTQYF.

CDR3 sequence: CASSGQLSGELFF. V gene TRBV9 combines with J gene TRBJ2-2. Germline V gene data show CDR1 as SGDLS and CDR2 as YYNGEE. The CDR3 has 13 amino acids.

This chain links TRBV19 with TRBJ1-1. The CDR3 runs to 13 residues. Germline V gene data show CDR1 as LNHDA and CDR2 as SQIVND (reference sequence). CDR3: CASSPQTGTEAFF. The complete variable domain, with remaining parts taken from reference TRBV19 and TRBJ1-1, reads DGGITQSPKYLFRKEGQNVTLSCEQNLNHDAMYWYRQDPGQGLRLIYYSQIVNDFQKGDIAEGYSVSREKKESFPLTVTSAQKNPTAFYLCASSPQTGTEAFFGQGTRLTVV.

This chain uses TRBV7-9 with TRBJ1-4; TCRdb reports TRBD1, a call that lacks DNA to check it against. The CDR3 spans 15 residues. Per germline, CDR1 SEHNR and CDR2 FQNEAQ (reference sequence). This CDR3 reads CASSPRQGSNEKLFF.

The chain carries TRBV2 and TRBJ2-3; TCRdb's D call of TRBD1 is untestable without DNA. The length of the CDR3 is 16 residues. Germline V gives CDR1 SNHLY, CDR2 FYNNEI. The CDR3 is CASPMGLPSSTDTQYF.